One sample yielded the 8 T cell receptor beta chains listed below, sequenced in a study of cytomegalovirus exposure and HLA in healthy donors. The PCR used 60 Vbeta and 13 Jbeta primers. Clones were sequenced by immunoSEQ multiplex PCR, and TCRdb holds only the in-frame ones, with some missing. The sample shows 100,000 to 150,000 clones, less than 85% of them seen only once. Sample: PBMCs. The origin of the receptors is a woman aged 40 to 50 in good health and CMV-seropositive.

The CDR3 DNA reads TGTGCCAGCAGCTTGGCGCAGGGTCGCTACGAGCAGTACTTC. Amino acids: CASSLAQGRYEQYF. The gene calls are TRBV5-6 and TRBJ2-5, with a possible D match to TRBD1 (5 bases). The tail of the sequence fits TRBJ2-7 better, so the J call may be wrong. CDR3 length: 14 amino acids. Germline assignment: CDR1 SGHDT and CDR2 YYEEEE.

The chain recombines TRBV27 with TRBJ2-7; 14 nucleotides align to TRBD2. Trimming removed 5 bases from V and 4 bases from J; junction bases left unmatched: 10. The CDR3 loop spans 17 amino acids. Germline loops: CDR1 MNHEY, CDR2 SMNVEV (reference sequence). The CDR3, as DNA: TGTGCCAGCAGTCCCGGGACTAGCGGGAGCCCTGAATACGAGCAGTACTTC. This translates into CASSPGTSGSPEYEQYF.

The chain's CDR3 is CASSRTTQETQYF. The CDR3 DNA follows: TGTGCCAGCAGTAGGACAACCCAAGAGACCCAGTACTTC. V and J are TRBV6-5 and TRBJ2-5; TRBD1 might be the D (5 bases). The CDR3 has 13 amino acids. V was pared by 5 bases and J by 1 base, with 8 bases between. The germline gives CDR1 MNHEY, CDR2 SVGAGI.

This rearrangement joins TRBV28 to TRBJ2-3; 8 nucleotides agree with TRBD1. Germline CDR1 MDHEN, CDR2 SYDVKM. V was pared by 7 bases and J by 15 bases, with 9 bases of the junction left unmatched. The CDR3 has 11 amino acids. As DNA, the CDR3 is TGTGCCAGCACCTCCCCGGACAGGGCTTATTTT. Amino acid sequence: CASTSPDRAYF. Filled out from reference TRBV28 and TRBJ2-3, the complete variable domain reads DVKVTQSSRYLVKRTGEKVFLECVQDMDHENMFWYRQDPGLGLRLIYFSYDVKMKEKGDIPEGYSVSREKKERFSLILESASTNQTSMYLCASTSPDRAYFGPGTRLTVL.

The chain has TRBV28 and TRBJ2-1, with D maybe TRBD2 (6 bases). The CDR3 is made up of 15 amino acids. Trimming left V 5 bases short and J 8 bases short, with 19 bases between. Germline CDR1 MDHEN, CDR2 SYDVKM. Here the CDR3 reads CASSHPTGDRDEQFF. CDR3 DNA sequence: TGTGCCAGCAGTCATCCTACGGGAGACCGAGATGAGCAGTTCTTC.

In this sample, this clone turned up once. The J gene is TRBJ2-3, the V gene TRBV7-2; TRBD1 might be the D (5 bases). Trimming removed 5 bases at V and 0 bases at J, with 12 bases between. The germline CDR1 and CDR2 sequences are SGHTA and FQGNSA. This CDR3 has 15 residues. Here the CDR3 DNA reads TGTGCCAGCAGCCCCGGACAATCTAGCACAGATACGCAGTATTTT. Encoded protein: CASSPGQSSTDTQYF.

This clone appeared a few times. In nucleotides, the CDR3 is TGTGCCAGCAGTCGACTTCAGGGACTTAAGGAAAAACTGTTTTTT. Protein sequence: CASSRLQGLKEKLFF. The chain is built from TRBV7-8 and TRBJ1-4; maybe TRBD1 (5 bases). V shed 6 bases and J shed 8 bases, with 19 bases lying between them. Germline CDR1 and CDR2: SGHVS and FQNEAQ. The length of the CDR3 is 15 residues.

The rearrangement uses TRBV11-3 and TRBJ2-2; 9 nucleotides match TRBD1. Trimming removed 1 base from V and 5 bases from J; junction bases left unmatched: 8. The CDR3 consists of 17 residues. Looked up from germline, CDR1 is SGHNT and CDR2 is YENEEA. The CDR3 is CASSLGGQGYGTGELFF. For the CDR3, the DNA is TGTGCCAGCAGCTTAGGGGGACAGGGCTACGGGACCGGGGAGCTGTTTTTT.